This record covers a single T cell receptor beta chain. Which antigen it targets is not known. The record has no base qualities; no much larger clone is one base away. Collaborating institutions collected whole blood in K2EDTA tubes following their own protocols. For TCRbeta analysis, collaborator samples were shipped as frozen whole blood, as isolated PBMCs, or as DNA extracted from either sample type. The CDR3 contains 14 residues, cysteine and phenylalanine counted. This entry keeps only the CDR3 DNA: 42 bases, framed from base 1. V is shortened by 6 bases, J by 7 bases, and the region joining them spans 18 bases. The CDR1 and CDR2 encoded by the germline V gene are MNHEY and SVGEGT. The immunoSEQ Assay, a bias-controlled multiplex PCR, was used to amplify TCRbeta CDR3 regions from genomic DNA. The authors' pipeline ran thus. The number of nucleated cells in each sample was estimated by amplification of reference gene primers within the assay. To quantify the absolute abundance of each unique TCRbeta CDR3 rearrangement, sequence reads were collapsed and filtered. For each sample, productive Simpson clonality was calculated by taking the square root of Simpson's diversity index across productive rearrangements. The source is immuneACCESS, and TCRdb retained only in-frame sequences with V and J called. Part of the clones is not carried over; for the studies checked, unresolved V genes explain less than half of this, and the remainder is unexplained. For V, J and clone size, that table is used; D and trimming come from the DNA. Across this sample there are around 330,000 clones, with more than 75% seen only once. 4% of the sample comes from the top ten.

This record belongs to a study of blood T cell repertoires in COVID-19 (dated by TCRdb to about 2020). In the study overall: Samples from collaborators originated in the United States, Italy and Spain and spanned both the acute and convalescent phases of COVID-19. The prospective study material was composed of cDNA or gDNA derived from T cells, B-cell-depleted T cells, or PBMCs. Deeply sampled blood TCRbeta repertoires from subjects exposed to, actively infected with, or recovered from COVID-19 were included in the dataset. A freely available public database, intended as a resource for researchers studying the immune response to SARS-CoV-2, is where the repertoires were released. The samples were drawn from two sources: the first 160 participants of the ongoing ImmuneRACE study, and 1,200 or so subjects contributed by 6 global collaborators. A de-identified subject ID, COVID-19 status, age in years and sex were almost always included in the sample metadata. Where HLA class I and class II types were available, the types were taken from metadata supplied by the sample provider, not from assay-based typing.

Points the paper makes about the study in general: Clinical and demographic metadata were provided uncurated, with the amount varying by source and participant.

The chain was built from TRBV6-2 or TRBV6-3 and TRBJ1-2; TRBD1 is a possible D gene, resting on 5 matching bases. This clonotype was sampled from a woman in her forties or fifties with active or convalescent COVID-19. Material: peripheral blood. The CDR3 region has the sequence CASSLSGYSPGYTF. The nucleotide sequence reads TGTGCCAGCAGCCTCTCAGGGTATTCTCCTGGCTACACCTTC.